Below, 29 T cell receptor beta chains from the same sample are listed, as sequenced in a study of vaccination and CD4 T cells after COVID-19. Their antigens are not known. Time point given: late sampling 161 to 241 days after vaccination in a few convalescent patients. Regarding treatment: approximately nine-day PBMC culture with coronavirus spike peptide pools or control peptides (ViraFEST assay). Cultured CD4+ T cell DNA was sequenced using the Oncomine TCR Beta short-read assay. Using its own MiXCR run on the PCR reads, TCRdb lists one record per CDR3 protein. In the table there are roughly 23,000 distinct CDR3 sequences, 42% of which are singletons. This sample comprised CD4+ T cells from blood, cultured in vitro, obtained about 7 months after SARS-CoV-2 vaccination. The receptors come from a human donor who had recovered from COVID-19.

This chain's CDR3 is CASSLELADTLQYF. The CDR3 nucleotides are TGTGCCAGCAGCTTGGAACTAGCGGATACCTTGCAGTACTTC. The J gene is TRBJ2-7, the V gene TRBV7-9; 8 bases line up with TRBD2. V lost 3 bases, J lost 9 bases, and 10 bases stayed unmatched. Looked up from germline, CDR1 is SEHNR and CDR2 is FQNEAQ (reference sequence). CDR3 length: 14 amino acids.

The chain joins TRBV2 to TRBJ2-7, with D possibly being TRBD1 (5 bases). Between the trimmed V and J ends, which lost 7 bases and 0 bases, there was a span of 10 bases. Germline V CDR1 and CDR2: SNHLY, FYNNEI. The CDR3 sequence is 13 residues long. CDR3 protein: CASTLDISYEQYF. CDR3 in DNA: TGTGCCAGCACATTGGACATCTCCTACGAGCAGTACTTC. Drawing the rest from reference TRBV2 and TRBJ2-7, the complete variable domain is EPEVTQTPSHQVTQMGQEVILRCVPISNHLYFYWYRQILGQKVEFLVSFYNNEISEKSEIFDDQFSVERPDGSNFTLKIRSTKLEDSAMYFCASTLDISYEQYFGPGTRLTVT.

This chain uses TRBV7-9 with TRBJ2-7; D may match TRBD1 or TRBD2 (5 bases each). Trimming left V 2 bases short and J 4 bases short, with 15 bases between. The CDR3 runs to 15 residues. CDR1 is SEHNR, CDR2 FQNEAQ, per germline (reference sequence). CDR3 in amino acids: CASSLIEGKSYEQYF. In nucleotides, the CDR3 is TGTGCCAGCAGCTTAATAGAGGGGAAGTCATACGAGCAGTACTTC.

The chain recombines TRBV19 with TRBJ1-1, with D maybe TRBD1 (5 bases). CDR3 length equals 15 residues. Germline CDR1 LNHDA, CDR2 SQIVND (reference sequence). V lost 5 bases, J lost 6 bases, and 19 bases lay in between. CDR3 in DNA: TGTGCCAGTAGTCTCCGGGACGGGATGCAGGCTGAAGCTTTCTTT. Translated: CASSLRDGMQAEAFF.

This chain joins TRBV7-3 and TRBJ1-6; D gene unclear. CDR1 is SGHTA, CDR2 FQGTGA, per germline. The V and J ends lost 0 bases and 7 bases respectively, with 10 bases between them. CDR3 length: 15 residues. The CDR3 sequence: CASSLTASANSPLHF. DNA for the CDR3: TGTGCCAGCAGCTTAACGGCGAGTGCGAATTCACCCCTCCACTTT.

This clonotype was seen a handful of times. The rearrangement uses TRBV20-1 and TRBJ1-2; 7 nucleotides line up with TRBD1. V was pared by 1 base and J by 4 bases, with 6 bases of the junction left unmatched. The CDR3 is made up of 14 amino acids. CDR1 is DFQATT and CDR2 is SNEGSKA in the germline V gene (reference sequence). The CDR3 DNA sequence: TGCAGTGCTAGAGTGGAGGGGGCCGGCTATGGCTACACCTTC. It specifies CSARVEGAGYGYTF.

The chain links TRBV20-1 to TRBJ2-7; D is unclear. Germline assignment: CDR1 DFQATT and CDR2 SNEGSKA (reference sequence). With 3 bases removed from V and 7 bases from J, the gap between germline ends came to 13 bases. This CDR3 has 12 residues. The CDR3 sequence: CSARVGNREQYF. The CDR3 nucleotides read TGCAGTGCTAGGGTAGGGAATAGGGAGCAGTACTTC.

V gene TRBV20-1 combines with J gene TRBJ1-5; D gene unclear. CDR1 DFQATT and CDR2 SNEGSKA come from the germline V gene (reference sequence). Trimming removed 1 base at V and 3 bases at J, with 7 bases between. This CDR3 has 13 residues. This CDR3 reads CSARGAINQPQHF. The DNA of the CDR3 is TGCAGTGCTAGAGGGGCCATCAATCAGCCCCAGCATTTT.

This clonotype occurred a few times. The gene calls are TRBV27 and TRBJ2-7; 11 positions agree with TRBD2. The germline V gene encodes CDR1 MNHEY and CDR2 SMNVEV (reference sequence). The CDR3 sequence is 15 residues long. V was pared by 4 bases and J by 4 bases, with 6 bases of the junction left unmatched. The CDR3 bases are TGTGCCAGCAGTTATAAACTAGCGGGAGCGTACGAGCAGTACTTC. Amino acid sequence: CASSYKLAGAYEQYF.

This clonotype was observed a single time. The chain is built from TRBV28 and TRBJ2-2; 11 nucleotides align to TRBD1. The CDR3 consists of 14 residues. J was trimmed by 7 bases and V by 6 bases; bases with no gene match: 4. Germline V gene data show CDR1 as MDHEN and CDR2 as SYDVKM. The CDR3 DNA is TGTGCCAGCAGACAGGACAGGGGGCTCGGGGAGCTGTTTTTT. The encoded protein is CASRQDRGLGELFF.

CDR3 DNA: TGCACAATACGGGACCTCACCGGGGAGCTGTTTTTT. It translates to CTIRDLTGELFF. The chain links TRBV1 to TRBJ2-2; TRBD1 is taken as the D call from the table, unchecked against the DNA. TRBV1 is annotated as a pseudogene. The CDR3 runs to 12 residues.

The chain couples TRBV11-1 to TRBJ2-5; 11 bases align to TRBD1. Germline V CDR1 and CDR2: SGHAT, FQDESV (reference sequence). V lost 3 bases and J lost 5; bases outside the gene matches: 5. The CDR3 length is 15 residues. The CDR3 DNA is TGTGCCAGCAGCTTGGGACAGGGGGGTCAGGAGACCCAGTACTTC. It is translated as CASSLGQGGQETQYF.

A few counts support this clonotype. The chain has TRBV19 and TRBJ1-6; unclear D gene. The CDR3 is 15 residues long. The V and J ends lost 7 bases and 5 bases respectively, with 15 bases between them. Per germline, CDR1 LNHDA and CDR2 SQIVND (reference sequence). The CDR3 here is CASNHAGRDNSPLHF. In DNA, the CDR3 is TGTGCCAGTAATCATGCGGGCAGAGATAATTCACCCCTCCACTTT.

The V gene is TRBV6-1, the J gene TRBJ2-7, with D possibly TRBD1 on 5 matching bases. The CDR3 contains 15 residues. Trimming cost V 0 bases and J 2 bases, with 11 bases left between them. CDR1 and CDR2 (germline): MNHNS, SASEGT. CDR3 in DNA: TGTGCCAGCAGTGAAGCCGACAGTGAGCCCTACGAGCAGTACTTC. It is translated as CASSEADSEPYEQYF.

The gene calls are TRBV27 and TRBJ2-3, with no clear D. This CDR3 region has 16 residues. V shed 2 bases and J shed 2 bases, with 14 bases lying between them. CDR1 is MNHEY and CDR2 is SMNVEV in the germline V gene (reference sequence). The CDR3 reads CASSLAQWTPTDTQYF. The CDR3 DNA is TGTGCCAGCAGTTTAGCCCAGTGGACCCCCACAGATACGCAGTATTTT.

The CDR3 reads CASSFVMAENYGYTF. DNA of the CDR3: TGTGCCAGCAGCTTTGTGATGGCGGAAAACTATGGCTACACCTTC. The chain recombines TRBV7-3 with TRBJ1-2; D unresolved. The CDR3 spans 15 residues. Trimming pared 3 bases from V and 2 bases from J, leaving 13 bases between. Germline V lookup: CDR1 SGHTA, CDR2 FQGTGA.

The CDR3 DNA sequence: TGTGCCAGCAGTTCCACTAGCGGGAGGGCCACAGATACGCAGTATTTT. This gives the protein CASSSTSGRATDTQYF. The chain combines TRBV6-5 with TRBJ2-3, with TRBD2 matching 13 bases. V gave up 4 bases and J gave up 2 bases; unmatched junction bases: 3. The CDR3 has 16 amino acids. Germline V gene lookup returns CDR1 MNHEY and CDR2 SVGAGI.

This clonotype was recorded a few times. The genes are TRBV20-1 and TRBJ2-3; the match to TRBD1 covers 8 bases. The trim removed 4 bases at V and 3 bases at J, leaving 9 bases unmatched. Per the germline V gene, CDR1 is DFQATT and CDR2 is SNEGSKA (reference sequence). The CDR3 has 15 amino acids. CDR3 in DNA: TGCAGTGCTATAAGTAGACAGGGGTCAACAGATACGCAGTATTTT. It yields the protein CSAISRQGSTDTQYF.

This clonotype was found a few times. CDR3 nucleotide sequence: TGTGCCACCAGCAGAGATAAGTTCGAGCAGTACTTC. Amino acids: CATSRDKFEQYF. The chain links TRBV15 to TRBJ2-7; D call uncertain. The V gene lost 0 bases and the J gene lost 6 bases, with 6 bases spanning the gap. This CDR3 has 12 amino acids. From germline, CDR1 is LNHNV and CDR2 YYDKDF (reference sequence).

This clonotype was seen a few times. V gene TRBV29-1 combines with J gene TRBJ2-2; no definite D call. Trimming stripped 8 bases from V and 4 bases from J, with 14 bases between. Germline V gene data show CDR1 as SQVTM and CDR2 as ANQGSEA. This CDR3 has 13 residues. In nucleotides, the CDR3 is TGCAGCATCCGGACGGTGAGCACCGGGGAGCTGTTTTTT. Residues: CSIRTVSTGELFF.

In its sample, this clonotype was seen a few times. The chain has TRBV20-1 and TRBJ2-3, with 9 positions matching TRBD2. Per germline, CDR1 DFQATT and CDR2 SNEGSKA (reference sequence). The trim removed 5 bases at V and 0 bases at J, leaving 9 bases unmatched. This CDR3 has 16 amino acids. CDR3 bases: TGCAGTGCTTTAAACTTAGCGGGAGTTAGCACAGATACGCAGTATTTT. It specifies CSALNLAGVSTDTQYF.

The chain is built from TRBV6-1 and TRBJ1-2; D call uncertain. Germline assignment: CDR1 MNHNS and CDR2 SASEGT. Trimming left V 6 bases short and J 0 bases short, with 14 bases between. The CDR3 runs to 15 residues. The CDR3 region is CASREPGQANYGYTF. CDR3 coding DNA: TGTGCCAGCAGGGAACCGGGCCAAGCTAACTATGGCTACACCTTC.

The CDR3 bases are TGTGCCAGCAGTTACAGGGGGAACTATGGCTACACCTTC. It is translated as CASSYRGNYGYTF. The V call is TRBV27, the J call TRBJ1-2; 8 bases match TRBD1. Trimming removed 4 bases from V and 2 bases from J; junction bases left unmatched: 0. Per the germline V gene, CDR1 is MNHEY and CDR2 is SMNVEV (reference sequence). This CDR3 is 13 amino acids long.

The chain combines TRBV7-6 with TRBJ2-1; TRBD2 matches at 9 bases. V shed 5 bases, J shed 7 bases, and the junction held 9 bases outside the gene matches. CDR3 length: 15 residues. In germline, CDR1 is SGHVS, CDR2 FNYEAQ. The DNA of the CDR3 is TGTGCCAGCAGCAGCCACCTTAGCGGGAGAAATGAGCAGTTCTTC. Its translation: CASSSHLSGRNEQFF.

The chain uses TRBV4-1 and TRBJ1-6, with unresolved D. V was trimmed by 1 base and J by 0 bases, leaving 4 bases between them. CDR1 and CDR2 from the germline V gene are MGHRA and YSYEKL. The length of the CDR3 is 15 residues. The CDR3: CASSQGSSYNSPLHF. The CDR3 DNA sequence: TGCGCCAGCAGCCAAGGGAGCTCCTATAATTCACCCCTCCACTTT.

The V gene is TRBV7-9, the J gene TRBJ2-4, with D tentatively TRBD2 (6 bases). There are 15 residues in the CDR3. Deletions cut 5 bases from V and 1 base from J, with 12 bases between. CDR1 is SEHNR and CDR2 is FQNEAQ in the germline V gene (reference sequence). The CDR3 region is CASSPRLEAKNIQYF. The CDR3 DNA reads as TGTGCCAGCAGCCCCCGACTAGAGGCCAAAAACATTCAGTACTTC.

This clonotype was detected a few times. The chain recombines TRBV20-1 with TRBJ2-7; D not certain. This CDR3 spans 14 amino acids. Germline CDR1 is DFQATT and CDR2 is SNEGSKA (reference sequence). CDR3 nucleotides: TGCAACCAAGGTACGTGCGCTGTCGTTGACGAGCAGTACTTC. Translation gives CNQGTCAVVDEQYF.

The J gene is TRBJ2-5, the V gene TRBV10-3, with 7 bases matching TRBD2. The CDR3 runs 15 residues. V shed 7 bases, J shed 5 bases, and the junction held 13 bases outside the gene matches. CDR1 is ENHRY and CDR2 is SYGVKD in the germline V gene. CDR3 sequence (DNA): TGTGCCATCACCCAGAGCGGGACGGGGAGGGAGACCCAGTACTTC. Translated: CAITQSGTGRETQYF.

This clonotype came up a few times. This chain uses TRBV27 with TRBJ2-7, with TRBD1 matching over 8 bases. Germline V gene sequence: CDR1 MNHEY, CDR2 SMNVEV (reference sequence). CDR3 length: 14 amino acids. The junction had 6 bases not matched to a gene; V was cut back by 5 bases and J by 3 bases. The CDR3 spells CASSLRTGFYEQYF. The CDR3 DNA reads TGTGCCAGCAGTCTCCGGACAGGGTTCTACGAGCAGTACTTC.